This TCR beta chain was identified in a study of blood T cell repertoires in COVID-19. Study-wide background: Researchers got acute and convalescent COVID-19 samples from the United States, Italy and Spain.

In the authors' workflow: For nucleated cells, counts were estimated from reference gene primer amplification. Data came from immunoSEQ multiplex PCR; TCRdb stores just in-frame clones and leaves some out. V and J calls and clone size follow that table, whereas D and trimming were derived from the DNA. This sample has 85,000 to 130,000 clones; around 80% occur once, and the top ten carry 5% to 7.5%. J lost 5 bases, V lost 5 bases, and 15 bases had no gene match. This CDR3 is 19 amino acids long. Germline loops: CDR1 MDHEN, CDR2 SYDVKM. This clone was picked up one time. Seattle's enrolled individuals joined amid active infection and were then monitored longitudinally.

The chain joins TRBV28 to TRBJ2-1; 13 bases line up with TRBD2. This TCR derives from an elderly man with COVID-19, enrolled during active disease. The source material was peripheral blood. In nucleotides, the CDR3 is TGTGCCAGCAGTCGACCTTGGACTAGCGGGAGTAGGTTCGACAATGAGCAGTTCTTC. Protein: CASSRPWTSGSRFDNEQFF. The full variable domain, in which reference TRBV28 and TRBJ2-1 provide the parts outside the CDR3, is DVKVTQSSRYLVKRTGEKVFLECVQDMDHENMFWYRQDPGLGLRLIYFSYDVKMKEKGDIPEGYSVSREKKERFSLILESASTNQTSMYLCASSRPWTSGSRFDNEQFFGPGTRLTVL.